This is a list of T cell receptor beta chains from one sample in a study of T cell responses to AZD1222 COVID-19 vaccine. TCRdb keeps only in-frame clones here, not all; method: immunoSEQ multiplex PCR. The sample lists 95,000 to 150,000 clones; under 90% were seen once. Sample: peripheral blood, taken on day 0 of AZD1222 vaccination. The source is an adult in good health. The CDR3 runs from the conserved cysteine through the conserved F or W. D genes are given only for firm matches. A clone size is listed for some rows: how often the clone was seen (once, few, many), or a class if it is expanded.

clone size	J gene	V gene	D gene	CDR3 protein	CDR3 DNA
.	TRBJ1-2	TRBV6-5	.	CASSGTSYGYTF	TGTGCCAGCAGCGGGACATCGTATGGCTACACCTTC
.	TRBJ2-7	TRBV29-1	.	CSVVTPYGGYEQYF	TGCAGCGTTGTTACCCCCTACGGGGGCTACGAGCAGTACTTC
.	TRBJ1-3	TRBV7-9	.	CASSRLAGNTIYF	TGTGCCAGCAGCAGGCTAGCTGGAAACACCATATATTTT
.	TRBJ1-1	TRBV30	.	CAWSYLGSNTEAFF	TGTGCCTGGAGTTATTTGGGCAGTAACACTGAAGCTTTCTTT
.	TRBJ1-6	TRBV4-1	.	CASSHPKSSYNSPLHF	TGCGCCAGCAGCCACCCGAAGAGCTCCTATAATTCACCCCTCCACTTT
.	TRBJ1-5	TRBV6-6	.	CASSYRQGGPQPQHF	TGTGCCAGCAGTTACAGGCAGGGAGGGCCTCAGCCCCAGCATTTT
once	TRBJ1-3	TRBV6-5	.	CASSEGIGNTIYF	TGTGCCAGCAGCGAGGGGATAGGAAACACCATATATTTT
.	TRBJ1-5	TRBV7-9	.	CASSLGSRGSTIDQPQHF	TGTGCCAGCAGCTTAGGTTCCCGGGGATCGACGATCGATCAGCCCCAGCATTTT
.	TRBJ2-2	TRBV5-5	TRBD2	CASSLEGSLAGVIGTGELFF	TGTGCCAGCAGCTTGGAAGGCTCACTAGCGGGAGTCATAGGCACCGGGGAGCTGTTTTTT
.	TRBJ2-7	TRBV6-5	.	CASTFPLTREQYF	TGTGCCAGCACCTTCCCCCTGACGAGGGAGCAGTACTTC
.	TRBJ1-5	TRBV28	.	CASSWDHSNQPQHF	TGTGCCAGCAGTTGGGATCATAGCAATCAGCCCCAGCATTTT
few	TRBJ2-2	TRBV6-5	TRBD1	CASSYMGQGAAGELFF	TGTGCCAGCAGTTATATGGGACAGGGGGCGGCCGGGGAGCTGTTTTTT
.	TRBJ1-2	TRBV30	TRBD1	CAWSDSGQGAGGYTF	TGTGCCTGGAGTGACTCGGGACAGGGGGCGGGTGGCTACACCTTC
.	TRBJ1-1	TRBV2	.	CASSEEGGRITEAFF	TGTGCCAGCAGTGAAGAGGGGGGTCGGATCACTGAAGCTTTCTTT
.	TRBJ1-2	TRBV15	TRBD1	CATSRGGQGVYRYTF	TGTGCCACCAGCAGAGGCGGGCAGGGGGTCTATCGCTACACCTTC
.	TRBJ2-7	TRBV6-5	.	CASSLYEQYF	TGTGCCAGCAGCCTCTACGAGCAGTACTTC
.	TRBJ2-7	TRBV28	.	CASTQTPQYEQYF	TGTGCCAGCACCCAAACTCCCCAATACGAGCAGTACTTC
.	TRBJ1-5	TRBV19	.	CASSTQRVNQPQHF	TGTGCCAGTAGTACTCAGAGGGTCAATCAGCCCCAGCATTTT
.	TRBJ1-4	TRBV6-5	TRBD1	CASSWTGTVSEKLFF	TGTGCCAGCAGTTGGACCGGGACAGTCAGTGAAAAACTGTTTTTT
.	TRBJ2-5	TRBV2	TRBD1	CASSDGFKDRGQETQYF	TGTGCCAGCAGTGATGGGTTTAAGGACAGGGGTCAAGAGACCCAGTACTTC
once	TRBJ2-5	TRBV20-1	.	CSGHLQETQYF	TGCAGTGGACACCTCCAAGAGACCCAGTACTTC
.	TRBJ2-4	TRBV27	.	CASSPTQVKNIQYF	TGTGCCAGCAGTCCCACGCAAGTCAAAAACATTCAGTACTTC
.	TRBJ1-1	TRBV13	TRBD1	CASSAGGAWSPNTEAFF	TGTGCCAGCAGCGCAGGGGGCGCATGGTCACCTAACACTGAAGCTTTCTTT
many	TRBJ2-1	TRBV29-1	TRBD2	CSVEDPSGGVNEQFF	TGCAGCGTTGAAGACCCTAGCGGGGGGGTTAATGAGCAGTTCTTC
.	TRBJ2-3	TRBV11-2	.	CASSSGSSTDTQYF	TGTGCCAGCAGCTCCGGCTCTAGCACAGATACGCAGTATTTT
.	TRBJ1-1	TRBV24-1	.	CATTLGQNTEAFF	TGTGCCACCACCCTGGGACAGAACACTGAAGCTTTCTTT
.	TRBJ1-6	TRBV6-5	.	CASSSQGRNSPLHF	TGTGCCAGCAGTAGTCAGGGGAGAAATTCACCCCTCCACTTT
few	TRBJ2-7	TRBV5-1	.	CASSPSLAGYEQYF	TGCGCCAGCAGCCCATCCCTGGCAGGCTACGAGCAGTACTTC
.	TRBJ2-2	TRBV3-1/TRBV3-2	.	CASSHSPGNGELFF	TGTGCCAGCAGCCACTCCCCCGGGAACGGGGAGCTGTTTTTT